Given below is one T cell receptor (beta chain) in context. This record comes from a study of radiation and T cells in renal cell carcinoma. CDR1 SNHLY and CDR2 FYNNEI come from the germline V gene. The germline V and J ends were trimmed by 6 bases and 1 base, with 12 bases remaining between them. The CDR3 runs 14 residues. Assay used: immunoSEQ multiplex PCR; TCRdb lists only in-frame clones, some missing. In the table there are more than 75,000 clones, 70% to 85% of which are singletons. Stated time point: baseline pretreatment blood. The treatment denotes: 15 Gy SBRT to primary tumor, nephrectomy 4 weeks later.

This material consisted of blood, taken from a patient whose treatment included radiotherapy and nephrectomy. The chain combines TRBV2 with TRBJ1-1, with D unclear. This receptor was taken from a man aged 55 to 69 with renal cell carcinoma. The CDR3 DNA reads TGTGCCAGCAGGGAGTTACACGCGAACACTGAAGCTTTCTTT. Its protein is CASRELHANTEAFF.